This T cell receptor beta chain was recovered during a study of PD-1 blockade in classical Hodgkin lymphoma. Method: immunoSEQ multiplex PCR; TCRdb's copy keeps in-frame clones and lacks some. The sample holds 25,000 to 30,000 clones, around 84% seen once. CDR1 LGHNA and CDR2 YSLEER come from the germline V gene. Trimming took off 0 bases at V and 2 bases at J, with 12 bases between the two ends. The CDR3 is 16 amino acids. All trial patients relapsed after autologous stem cell transplantation. This receptor was identified in a human donor with classical Hodgkin lymphoma. The sample here was peripheral blood mononuclear cells (PBMCs), taken before the second cycle of nivolumab. V and J are TRBV4-3 and TRBJ2-3; no clear D gene. The CDR3 is CASSQDRLGNTDTQYF. The CDR3 DNA reads TGCGCCAGCAGCCAAGATCGACTGGGCAACACAGATACGCAGTATTTT.